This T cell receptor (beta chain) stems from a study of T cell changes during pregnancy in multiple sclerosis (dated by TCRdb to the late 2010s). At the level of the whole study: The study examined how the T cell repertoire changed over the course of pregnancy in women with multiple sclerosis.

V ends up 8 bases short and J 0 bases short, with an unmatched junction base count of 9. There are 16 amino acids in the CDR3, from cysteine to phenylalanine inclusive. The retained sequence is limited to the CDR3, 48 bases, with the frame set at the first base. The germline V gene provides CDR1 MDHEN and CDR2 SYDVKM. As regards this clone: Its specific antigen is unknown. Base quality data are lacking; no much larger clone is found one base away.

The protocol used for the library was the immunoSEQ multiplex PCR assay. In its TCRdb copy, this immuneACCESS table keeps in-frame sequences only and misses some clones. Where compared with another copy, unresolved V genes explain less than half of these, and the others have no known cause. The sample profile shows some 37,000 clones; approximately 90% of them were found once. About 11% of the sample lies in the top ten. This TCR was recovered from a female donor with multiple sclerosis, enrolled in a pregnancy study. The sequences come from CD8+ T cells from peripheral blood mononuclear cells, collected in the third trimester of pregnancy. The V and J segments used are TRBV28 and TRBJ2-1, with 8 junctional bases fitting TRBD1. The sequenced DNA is TGTGCCAGCGTCAATATAGGGACAGGCTCCTACAATGAGCAGTTCTTC. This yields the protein CASVNIGTGSYNEQFF.